In its sample, the clone carrying this TCR beta chain was seen many times. The sample originates from a study of molecular identifiers for immune sequencing clone quantification. TCRdb fed the PCR reads into MiXCR, producing one record per CDR3 protein. The sample yields approximately 590,000 distinct CDR3 sequences, roughly 23% seen once. V lost 4 bases to trimming and J lost 4 bases, with 19 bases between them. The CDR3 covers 16 residues. The rearrangement uses TRBV12-3 or TRBV12-4 and TRBJ1-2, with D maybe TRBD1 (5 bases). This clonotype was sampled from a human donor in good health. Some libraries in this study had Jurkat cell RNA spiked in. The specimen sequenced was naive CD8+ T cells from blood, with Jurkat cell RNA spiked in. Subset defined: FACS-sorted CD8+CD4-CCR7+CD45RA+ naive T cells. The CDR3 reads CASSSTGTAFFYGYTF. The CDR3 region has the DNA TGTGCCAGCAGTTCCACCGGGACGGCATTCTTCTATGGCTACACCTTC.